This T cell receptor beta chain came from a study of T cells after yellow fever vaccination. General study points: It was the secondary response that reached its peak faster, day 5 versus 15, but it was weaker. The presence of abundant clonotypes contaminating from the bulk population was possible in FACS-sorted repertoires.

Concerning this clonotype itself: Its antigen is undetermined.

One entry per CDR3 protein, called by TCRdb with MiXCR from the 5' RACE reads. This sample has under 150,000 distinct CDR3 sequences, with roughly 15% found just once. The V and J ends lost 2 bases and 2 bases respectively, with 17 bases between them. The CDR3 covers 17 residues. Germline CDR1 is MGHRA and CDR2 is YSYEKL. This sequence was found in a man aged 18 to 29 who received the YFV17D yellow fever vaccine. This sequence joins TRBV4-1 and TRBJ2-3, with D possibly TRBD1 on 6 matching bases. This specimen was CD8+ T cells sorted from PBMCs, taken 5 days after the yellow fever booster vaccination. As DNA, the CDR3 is TGCGCCAGCAGCCAATACCCCCAGGGGACACTCACAGATACGCAGTATTTT. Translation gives CASSQYPQGTLTDTQYF.